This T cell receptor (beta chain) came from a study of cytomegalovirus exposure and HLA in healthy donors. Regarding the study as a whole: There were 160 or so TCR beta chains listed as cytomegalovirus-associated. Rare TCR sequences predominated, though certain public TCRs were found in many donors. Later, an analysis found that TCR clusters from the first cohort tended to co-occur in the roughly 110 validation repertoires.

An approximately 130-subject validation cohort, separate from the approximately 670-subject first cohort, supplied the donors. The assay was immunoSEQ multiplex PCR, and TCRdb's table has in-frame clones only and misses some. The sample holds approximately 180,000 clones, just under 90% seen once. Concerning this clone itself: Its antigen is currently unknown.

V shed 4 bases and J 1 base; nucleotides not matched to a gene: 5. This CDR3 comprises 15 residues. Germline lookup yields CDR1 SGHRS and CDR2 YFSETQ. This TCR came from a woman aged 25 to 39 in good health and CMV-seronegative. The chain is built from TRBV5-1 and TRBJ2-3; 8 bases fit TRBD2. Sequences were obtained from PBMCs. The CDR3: CASSVGAGGTDTQYF. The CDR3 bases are TGCGCCAGCAGCGTTGGAGCGGGGGGCACAGATACGCAGTATTTT.